This T cell receptor beta chain derives from a study of blood T cell repertoires in COVID-19. At the level of the study: Whether acute or convalescent, the COVID-19 samples came from the United States, Italy and Spain. The cDNA or gDNA used as material had been derived from T cells, B-cell-depleted T cells, or PBMCs.

The V end lost 7 bases, the J end lost 6 bases, and 16 bases lay between the germline ends. Germline V CDR1 and CDR2: LNHDA, SQIVND (reference sequence). The CDR3 sequence is 14 residues long. How the authors handled the data: Researchers report that nucleated cell counts were estimated from reference gene primer amplification. The assay was immunoSEQ multiplex PCR, and TCRdb's table has in-frame clones only and misses some. V and J calls and clone size come straight from that table; D and trimming were deduced from the DNA. Of just under 100,000 clones in the sample, around 84% were seen once. This receptor was taken from a woman in her sixties or seventies in a cohort sampled during active or convalescent COVID-19. The chain couples TRBV19 to TRBJ2-1; tentative D call: TRBD1 (6 bases). Material: peripheral blood. Here the CDR3 DNA reads TGTGCCAGTACCTCGTGGGGGCAGGGCAATGAGCAGTTCTTC. Translating gives CASTSWGQGNEQFF.